Following are 25 T cell receptor beta chains from one sample sequenced in a study of cytomegalovirus exposure and HLA in healthy donors. PCR employed 60 Vbeta and 13 Jbeta primers. Using immunoSEQ multiplex PCR, the repertoire was profiled, and TCRdb retains in-frame clones only, with some absent. Here the sample spans 72,000 or so clones, 70% to 80% being singletons. Sequencing input: PBMCs. All receptors derive from a man between 18 and 35 years old in good health and CMV-seropositive.

Concerning this clone itself: One junction end does not reproduce the germline sequence, and a read error may be involved. This chain connects TRBV29-1 to TRBJ2-7, with TRBD2 identical over 12 bases. Germline CDR1 SQVTM, CDR2 ANQGSEA. The CDR3 spans 16 residues. CDR3 in DNA: TGCAGCGTTGTTGGGCTAGCGGGAGGGCCCTCCAACGAGCAGTACTTC. Translating it yields CSVVGLAGGPSNEQYF.

In DNA form, the CDR3 reads TGCGCCAGCAAGGCTAGCGGGAGAAGGAATGAGCAGTTCTTC. Protein: CASKASGRRNEQFF. The V call is TRBV10-2, the J call TRBJ2-1, with TRBD2 matching 10 bases. In germline, CDR1 is WSHSY, CDR2 SAAADI. The CDR3 has 14 amino acids. The trim removed 7 bases at V and 7 bases at J, leaving 7 bases unmatched.

This rearrangement joins TRBV5-4 to TRBJ2-3; 9 nucleotides agree with TRBD2. Germline CDR1 and CDR2: SGHNT and YYREEE (reference sequence). The CDR3 spans 15 residues. Trimming cost V 4 bases and J 10 bases; bases outside gene matches: 13. The CDR3 sequence: CASSGDSGGLGAQYF. The CDR3 nucleotides read TGTGCCAGCAGCGGGGATAGCGGGGGCCTAGGGGCGCAGTATTTT. Drawing the rest from reference TRBV5-4 and TRBJ2-3, the complete variable domain is ETGVTQSPTHLIKTRGQQVTLRCSSQSGHNTVSWYQQALGQGPQFIFQYYREEENGRGNFPPRFSGLQFPNYSSELNVNALELDDSALYLCASSGDSGGLGAQYFGPGTRLTVL.

This chain uses TRBV27 with TRBJ1-5; D possibly corresponds to TRBD1 (5 bases). The CDR3 consists of 13 residues. Trimming removed 6 bases at V and 7 bases at J, with 13 bases between. CDR1 and CDR2 from the germline V gene are MNHEY and SMNVEV (reference sequence). CDR3 sequence (DNA): TGTGCCAGCAGACCAGGGAGGAGGCAGCCCCAGCATTTT. Translating it yields CASRPGRRQPQHF.

The chain couples TRBV30 to TRBJ2-2; 7 bases match TRBD1. V was pared by 1 base and J by 6 bases, with 2 bases of the junction left unmatched. The CDR3 has 13 residues. Germline lookup yields CDR1 GTSNPN and CDR2 SVGIG (reference sequence). The CDR3 loop is CAWSEQGSGELFF. CDR3 coding DNA: TGTGCCTGGAGTGAACAGGGGTCCGGGGAGCTGTTTTTT.

The V and J genes are TRBV7-6 and TRBJ2-7; TRBD2 might be the D (5 bases). This CDR3 comprises 14 residues. The germline V gene has CDR1 SGHVS and CDR2 FNYEAQ. V was clipped by 4 bases and J by 2 bases, with 12 bases between them. The CDR3 loop is CASSWGAVTYEQYF. Written as DNA, the CDR3 is TGTGCCAGCAGCTGGGGAGCTGTTACCTACGAGCAGTACTTC.

This chain connects TRBV30 to TRBJ2-2, with a weak D call TRBD2 (6 bases). The CDR3 has 13 amino acids. V shed 4 bases and J shed 6 bases, with 12 bases lying between them. Germline lookup yields CDR1 GTSNPN and CDR2 SVGIG (reference sequence). The CDR3 DNA follows: TGTGCCTGGACCCCAGGAGGGGCCGGGGAGCTGTTTTTT. It is translated as CAWTPGGAGELFF.

The chain combines TRBV2 with TRBJ2-7; 8 nucleotides line up with TRBD2. V lost 7 bases to trimming and J lost 4 bases; unmatched junction nucleotides: 12. This CDR3 has 15 residues. CDR1 and CDR2 (germline): SNHLY, FYNNEI. CDR3 nucleotide sequence: TGTGCCAGCAAGTCCCACCAGCGGGGGAGTTACGAGCAGTACTTC. It specifies CASKSHQRGSYEQYF.

A remark on this clone: Other DNA sequences in this specimen translate into the identical CDR3. The V call is TRBV11-2, the J call TRBJ2-5, with D uncertain. Germline V CDR1 and CDR2: SGHAT, FQNNGV. Trimming took 9 bases from V and 0 from J, leaving 8 bases between them. This CDR3 has 12 residues. The CDR3 loop reads CASSRDQETQYF. The CDR3 nucleotides are TGTGCCAGTAGTCGGGACCAAGAGACCCAGTACTTC.

V and J are TRBV5-1 and TRBJ1-1; D remains unclear. Germline V gene sequence: CDR1 SGHRS, CDR2 YFSETQ. Deletions cut 4 bases from V and 5 bases from J, with 6 bases between. This CDR3 is built from 11 residues. The CDR3 reads CASSDGTEAFF. The CDR3 coding sequence is TGCGCCAGCAGCGACGGGACTGAAGCTTTCTTT.

J is TRBJ1-5 and V is TRBV4-1; D is unresolved. The CDR3 covers 15 residues. The V and J ends lost 0 bases and 7 bases respectively, with 13 bases between them. Per germline, CDR1 MGHRA and CDR2 YSYEKL. The CDR3 sequence is CASSQEGLGRQPQHF. DNA of the CDR3: TGCGCCAGCAGCCAAGAGGGCCTCGGGAGGCAGCCCCAGCATTTT.

The rearrangement links TRBV29-1 to TRBJ1-1; 8 bases agree with TRBD1. This CDR3 comprises 16 residues. V was clipped by 0 bases and J by 7 bases; unmatched bases: 13. Per germline, CDR1 SQVTM and CDR2 ANQGSEA. CDR3 region: CSVEESGTGVCDEAFF. In DNA form, the CDR3 reads TGCAGCGTTGAAGAGTCCGGGACAGGTGTTTGTGATGAAGCTTTCTTT. The variable domain in full, completed from reference TRBV29-1 and TRBJ1-1, reads SAVISQKPSRDICQRGTSLTIQCQVDSQVTMMFWYRQQPGQSLTLIATANQGSEATYESGFVIDKFPISRPNLTFSTLTVSNMSPEDSSIYLCSVEESGTGVCDEAFFGQGTRLTVV.

This rearrangement joins TRBV9 to TRBJ1-1; D is perhaps TRBD1 (5 bases). Germline CDR1 reads SGDLS; CDR2 reads YYNGEE. CDR3 size: 12 residues. Trimming cost V 3 bases and J 11 bases, with 14 bases left between them. Here the CDR3 reads CASSGREGSAFF. The CDR3 DNA sequence: TGTGCCAGCAGCGGAAGGGAGGGGAGTGCTTTCTTT.

This clone turned up a few times. The gene calls are TRBV7-2 and TRBJ2-7; 8 bases are shared with TRBD1. The ends lost 0 bases at V and 0 bases at J; junction bases unmatched: 7. Germline lookup yields CDR1 SGHTA and CDR2 FQGNSA. The CDR3 covers 17 residues. CDR3 sequence (DNA): TGTGCCAGCAGCTTAGCATCCGGACAGGGACTCTCCTACGAGCAGTACTTC. This translates into CASSLASGQGLSYEQYF.

This CDR3 reads CASSFQGEPYEQYF. The CDR3 nucleotides are TGTGCCAGCAGCTTTCAGGGGGAACCCTACGAGCAGTACTTC. The chain uses TRBV13 and TRBJ2-7; 7 bases are shared with TRBD1. CDR3 length: 14 amino acids. After removal of 3 bases from V and 2 bases from J, the junction contained 4 bases not matched to a gene. CDR1 and CDR2 (germline): PRHDT, FYEKMQ (reference sequence).

J is TRBJ2-5 and V is TRBV9, with 8 positions matching TRBD2. Germline lookup yields CDR1 SGDLS and CDR2 YYNGEE. J was trimmed by 4 bases and V by 1 base; bases with no gene match: 6. This CDR3 comprises 15 residues. CDR3 nucleotides: TGTGCCAGCAGCGTACGCGGGGGGCAGGTAGAGACCCAGTACTTC. It codes for CASSVRGGQVETQYF.

The rearrangement links TRBV2 to TRBJ1-4, with D tentatively TRBD1 (5 bases). CDR3 length: 18 amino acids. Trimming pared 0 bases from V and 0 bases from J, leaving 14 bases between. CDR1 and CDR2 from the germline V gene are SNHLY and FYNNEI. The CDR3 here is CASSEAGRTPATNEKLFF. DNA for the CDR3: TGTGCCAGCAGTGAAGCGGGTCGGACACCTGCAACTAATGAAAAACTGTTTTTT. Using reference TRBV2 and TRBJ1-4 for the parts outside the CDR3, the full variable domain is EPEVTQTPSHQVTQMGQEVILRCVPISNHLYFYWYRQILGQKVEFLVSFYNNEISEKSEIFDDQFSVERPDGSNFTLKIRSTKLEDSAMYFCASSEAGRTPATNEKLFFGSGTQLSVL.

The gene calls are TRBV4-1 and TRBJ2-1, with 7 nucleotides matching TRBD2. V lost 3 bases and J lost 9; bases outside the gene matches: 2. The CDR3 length is 12 residues. The germline V gene encodes CDR1 MGHRA and CDR2 YSYEKL. The CDR3 DNA sequence: TGCGCCAGCAGCCAGGGGGGGACTGAGCAGTTCTTC. Translation: CASSQGGTEQFF.

V is TRBV11-2 and J is TRBJ1-1, with a tentative D call TRBD1 (5 bases). Germline CDR1 SGHAT, CDR2 FQNNGV. This CDR3 contains 13 residues. V lost 6 bases and J lost 7, with 15 bases in between. Here the CDR3 reads CASSNDWGSEAFF. The CDR3 DNA follows: TGTGCCAGCAGTAACGATTGGGGCAGTGAAGCTTTCTTT.

This chain connects TRBV25-1 to TRBJ1-1; 8 bases fit TRBD1. This CDR3 is built from 18 residues. From germline, CDR1 is MGHDK and CDR2 SYGVNS. V lost 2 bases to trimming and J lost 3 bases; unmatched junction nucleotides: 14. Written as DNA, the CDR3 is TGTGCCAGCAGTGAACTCGACAGGGGATTTGGATGGGACACTGAAGCTTTCTTT. Translating gives CASSELDRGFGWDTEAFF.

The chain links TRBV4-2 to TRBJ2-7, with 8 bases fitting TRBD2. Germline V gene sequence: CDR1 LGHNA, CDR2 YNFKEQ. V shed 0 bases and J 1 base; nucleotides not matched to a gene: 5. The CDR3 runs 16 residues. As DNA, the CDR3 is TGTGCCAGCAGCCAAGAGACAGCGGGGGTTTCCTACGAGCAGTACTTC. This codes for CASSQETAGVSYEQYF.

Only one count was recorded for this clone. The V call is TRBV7-8, the J call TRBJ2-1, with D possibly being TRBD2 (5 bases). CDR1 is SGHVS and CDR2 is FQNEAQ in the germline V gene. This CDR3 has 15 amino acids. The V and J ends lost 5 bases and 2 bases respectively, with 13 bases between them. CDR3 nucleotide sequence: TGTGCCAGCAGCCGCATGGCGGGCCCCTACAATGAGCAGTTCTTC. Translated, it gives CASSRMAGPYNEQFF.

In its sample, this clone ranks as medium-sized. CDR3 residues: CASSQEGGQGAQPQHF. The DNA of the CDR3 is TGTGCCAGCAGCCAAGAGGGGGGACAGGGTGCCCAGCCCCAGCATTTT. The chain carries TRBV4-2 and TRBJ1-5; 9 bases are shared with TRBD1. The CDR3 contains 16 residues. CDR1 and CDR2 (germline): LGHNA, YNFKEQ. The V gene end was trimmed by 0 bases and the J gene end by 7 bases; junction bases not matched to a gene: 7.

The rearrangement uses TRBV27 and TRBJ1-5; 7 bases map to TRBD1. Trimming at V came to 4 bases and at J to 5 bases, leaving 5 bases not matched to a gene. This CDR3 is built from 14 residues. Looked up from germline, CDR1 is MNHEY and CDR2 is SMNVEV (reference sequence). CDR3 nucleotide sequence: TGTGCCAGCAGTTCCGACAGGGTGTATCAGCCCCAGCATTTT. It codes for CASSSDRVYQPQHF.

The gene calls are TRBV6-5 and TRBJ1-2, with D possibly TRBD1 on 5 matching bases. Germline CDR1 MNHEY, CDR2 SVGAGI. V lost 6 bases and J lost 3, with 8 bases in between. CDR3 size: 12 residues. The CDR3 region has the DNA TGTGCCAGCAGCCAGGGTGACTATGGCTACACCTTC. Residues: CASSQGDYGYTF.